This is a list of T cell receptor beta chains from one sample in a study of CD8 T cells in Susac syndrome. TCRdb reanalysed the immunoSEQ multiplex PCR reads using MiXCR and keeps one entry per CDR3 protein. The data contain 75,000 or so distinct CDR3 sequences, around 94% of them singletons. Sequencing was performed on CD8+ T cells from PBMCs. These TCRs come from a human donor with Susac syndrome. The CDR3 runs from the conserved cysteine through the conserved F or W. The D gene is left open where the match is weak. Only part of the rows carry a size: once, few, many, or a class if the clone is expanded.

>TRBV7-9|.|TRBD1|TRBJ2-2
CASSGDRVRSTGELFF
TGTGCCAGCAGCGGGGACAGGGTCCGTAGCACCGGGGAGCTGTTTTTT
>TRBV30|.|TRBD2|TRBJ2-5
CAWSVLAGGETQYF
TGTGCCTGGAGTGTACTAGCGGGTGGAGAGACCCAGTACTTC
>TRBV11-3|once|TRBD1|TRBJ2-7
CASSLGLGQGIDEQYF
TGTGCCAGCAGCTTAGGGCTGGGACAGGGAATTGACGAGCAGTACTTC
>TRBV7-9|.|.|TRBJ2-1
CASTPPGRSDNEQFF
TGTGCCAGCACCCCGCCCGGCAGAAGCGACAATGAGCAGTTCTTC
>TRBV3-1|.|.|TRBJ2-3
CASSPGFNTQYF
TGTGCCAGCAGCCCAGGTTTCAATACGCAGTATTTT
>TRBV27|.|.|TRBJ2-3
CASSLWRGSGATDTQYF
TGTGCCAGCAGTTTATGGCGGGGATCGGGAGCGACAGATACGCAGTATTTT
>TRBV12-3/TRBV12-4|.|.|TRBJ1-6
CASSHPGNSPLHF
TGTGCCAGCAGTCACCCGGGTAATTCACCCCTCCACTTT
>TRBV19|.|.|TRBJ2-5
CASSAGTYQETQYF
TGTGCCAGTAGTGCCGGGACATACCAAGAGACCCAGTACTTC
>TRBV7-9|.|.|TRBJ1-5
CASSKGTDYSNQPQHF
TGTGCCAGCAGCAAAGGGACTGACTATAGCAATCAGCCCCAGCATTTT
>TRBV7-9|.|.|TRBJ1-2
CASSLAFNRRANYGYTF
TGTGCCAGCAGCTTAGCGTTCAACAGACGAGCTAACTATGGCTACACCTTC
>TRBV5-1|.|.|TRBJ2-5
CASSLKPSEQETQYF
TGCGCCAGCAGCTTGAAGCCTAGCGAACAAGAGACCCAGTACTTC
>TRBV11-2|.|.|TRBJ1-6
CASSLEIWDGWSSYNSPLHF
TGTGCCAGCAGCTTGGAAATATGGGATGGCTGGAGCTCCTATAATTCACCCCTCCACTTT
>TRBV27|.|.|TRBJ2-7
CASSPTQEYEQYF
TGTGCCAGCAGTCCTACACAGGAGTACGAGCAGTACTTC
>TRBV9|.|.|TRBJ1-2
CASSDSIYGYTF
TGTGCCAGCTCGGACAGCATTTATGGCTACACCTTC
>TRBV3-1|.|TRBD2|TRBJ2-7
CASTPGRVAYEQYF
TGTGCCAGCACTCCCGGGAGGGTGGCCTACGAGCAGTACTTC
>TRBV7-2|.|.|TRBJ2-3
CASRGDTDTQYF
TGTGCCAGTAGGGGAGACACAGATACGCAGTATTTT
>TRBV6-2/TRBV6-3|.|.|TRBJ2-5
CASSYSAQETQYF
TGTGCCAGCAGTTACTCAGCCCAAGAGACCCAGTACTTC
>TRBV5-1|once|TRBD2|TRBJ2-3
CASSLDLADFTDTQYF
TGCGCCAGCAGCTTGGACCTAGCGGATTTCACAGATACGCAGTATTTT
>TRBV13|few|TRBD1|TRBJ2-5
CASSVGQPQETQYF
TGTGCCAGCAGCGTGGGACAGCCTCAAGAGACCCAGTACTTC
>TRBV20-1|once|TRBD1|TRBJ1-3
CSARDQQGAENTIYF
TGCAGTGCTAGAGACCAACAGGGGGCTGAAAACACCATATATTTT
>TRBV27|.|.|TRBJ1-2
CASSAGLEGYTF
TGTGCCAGCAGTGCCGGACTAGAGGGCTACACCTTC
>TRBV12-3/TRBV12-4|.|TRBD2|TRBJ2-7
CASSLIGGKYEQYF
TGTGCCAGCAGTTTAATCGGGGGGAAATACGAGCAGTACTTC
>TRBV2|.|.|TRBJ2-7
CASSTEEDSF
TGTGCCAGCAGTACAGAAGAGGACAGCTTC
>TRBV4-3|.|.|TRBJ1-5
CASSQDIYGNQPQHF
TGCGCCAGCAGCCAAGATATTTATGGCAATCAGCCCCAGCATTTT
>TRBV14|.|.|TRBJ2-5
CASSQDEWRGHQETQYF
TGTGCCAGCAGCCAAGACGAATGGAGGGGTCACCAAGAGACCCAGTACTTC
>TRBV24-1|.|.|TRBJ2-1
CATAGGAYNEQFF
TGTGCCACCGCCGGCGGGGCCTACAATGAGCAGTTCTTC
>TRBV6-5|.|TRBD1|TRBJ1-2
CAVRDRGPYGYTF
TGTGCGGTACGGGACAGGGGGCCTTATGGCTACACCTTC
>TRBV4-2|.|.|TRBJ1-2
CASSQHTGPPDGYTF
TGTGCCAGCAGCCAGCACACAGGGCCGCCGGATGGCTACACCTTC
>TRBV27|once|TRBD1|TRBJ1-5
CASSLSQGDDQPQHF
TGTGCCAGCAGTTTATCACAGGGGGACGATCAGCCCCAGCATTTT
>TRBV13|.|.|TRBJ2-1
CASSPFGGFDEQFF
TGTGCCAGCAGCCCTTTCGGGGGCTTCGATGAGCAGTTCTTC
>TRBV29-1|.|.|TRBJ1-1
CSVGRQPSEAFF
TGCAGCGTTGGGCGGCAGCCGTCTGAAGCTTTCTTT
>TRBV5-1|.|.|TRBJ2-3
CASSSGTDTQYF
TGCGCCAGCAGCTCCGGGACAGATACGCAGTATTTT
>TRBV20-1|once|.|TRBJ2-7
CSATGNSYEQYF
TGCAGTGCTACAGGGAACTCCTACGAGCAGTACTTC
>TRBV4-3|.|.|TRBJ1-1
CASSQDGEREAFF
TGCGCCAGCAGCCAAGACGGGGAAAGAGAAGCTTTCTTT
>TRBV19|.|TRBD1|TRBJ1-2
CASSIVSPGGYDGYTF
TGTGCCAGTAGTATAGTATCTCCAGGGGGCTACGATGGCTACACCTTC
>TRBV9|once|TRBD2|TRBJ2-1
CASSVDQRESVEQFF
TGTGCCAGCAGCGTAGATCAGCGGGAGAGCGTGGAGCAGTTCTTC
>TRBV13|.|.|TRBJ1-3
CASSLRSGGNTIYF
TGTGCCAGCAGCTTACGGTCCGGCGGGAACACCATATATTTT
>TRBV4-2|.|.|TRBJ2-7
CASSQEDYEQYF
TGTGCCAGCAGCCAAGAAGACTACGAGCAGTACTTC
>TRBV3-1|.|TRBD2|TRBJ2-3
CASSQEATSVDTQYF
TGTGCCAGCAGCCAAGAAGCGACTAGCGTCGATACGCAGTATTTT
>TRBV29-1|.|.|TRBJ2-1
CSVFRALYNEQFF
TGCAGCGTTTTTCGAGCGTTGTACAATGAGCAGTTCTTC
>TRBV25-1|.|.|TRBJ2-1
CASSPSGDYNEQFF
TGTGCCAGCAGCCCTTCGGGAGACTACAATGAGCAGTTCTTC
>TRBV20-1|.|TRBD2|TRBJ2-5
CSARTSASYPLGTQYF
TGCAGTGCAAGGACTAGCGCAAGCTATCCCCTAGGGACCCAGTACTTC
>TRBV20-1|.|.|TRBJ1-2
CSAPRTDNNYGYTF
TGCAGTGCCCCTCGGACGGATAATAACTATGGCTACACCTTC
>TRBV5-4|.|TRBD2|TRBJ2-2
CASSSPLSWEGTGELFF
TGTGCCAGCAGCTCCCCTCTTTCGTGGGAGGGCACCGGGGAGCTGTTTTTT
>TRBV2|.|.|TRBJ2-5
CASSEARGLGLQETQYF
TGTGCCAGCAGTGAAGCGAGGGGACTCGGACTCCAAGAGACCCAGTACTTC
>TRBV15|.|.|TRBJ1-1
CATSTTTGNPEAFF
TGTGCCACCAGCACCACTACAGGGAACCCTGAAGCTTTCTTT
>TRBV6-5|.|.|TRBJ2-2
CASSLRTDNTGELFF
TGTGCCAGCAGTCTTAGGACGGATAACACCGGGGAGCTGTTTTTT
>TRBV11-2|.|.|TRBJ2-1
CASSLDQGYNEQFF
TGTGCCAGCAGCTTAGATCAAGGGTACAATGAGCAGTTCTTC
>TRBV4-2|.|.|TRBJ1-5
CASSQVVGADQPQHF
TGTGCCAGCAGCCAAGTTGTGGGGGCGGATCAGCCCCAGCATTTT
>TRBV6-5|.|TRBD1|TRBJ1-5
CASSYSGQFNQPQHF
TGTGCCAGCAGTTACTCGGGACAGTTCAATCAGCCCCAGCATTTT
>TRBV7-9|.|.|TRBJ2-3
CASSLAPRKATDTQYF
TGTGCCAGCAGCTTAGCGCCCCGCAAGGCCACAGATACGCAGTATTTT
>TRBV4-1|.|TRBD1|TRBJ1-1
CASSDPDRGESTEAFF
TGCGCCAGCAGCGATCCCGACAGGGGTGAGAGCACTGAAGCTTTCTTT
>TRBV6-1|.|.|TRBJ2-7
CASTPSREALSYEQYF
TGTGCCAGCACCCCTTCAAGGGAGGCCCTCTCCTACGAGCAGTACTTC
>TRBV6-6|.|.|TRBJ2-1
CASSLPGTNEQFF
TGTGCCAGCAGTTTGCCAGGGACCAATGAGCAGTTCTTC
>TRBV10-3|once|.|TRBJ2-1
CATSRGNEQFF
TGTGCCACGAGCAGGGGCAATGAGCAGTTCTTC